This passage covers 27 T cell receptor beta chains from one sample sequenced in a study of T cells in Graves' hyperthyroidism and ophthalmopathy (dated by TCRdb to about 2019). To prepare the library, multiplex PCR was applied. This sample was sequenced with an Illumina HiSeq 2000. The TCR beta CDR3 regions were amplified from RNA transcripts. The TCR CDR3 was subjected to a first round of RT-PCR using the HTBI primer set and the Qiagen OneStep RT-PCR kit. TCRdb passed the public sequencing reads through fastp at Q25 and MiXCR, retaining productive beta sequences. Duplicate CDR3 protein sequences are folded into a single record with the most common DNA and genes. This sample is represented by approximately 300,000 distinct CDR3 sequences; about 17% of them were singletons. Of the sample, around 61% is held by the ten largest clones. What was sequenced was blood. Receptors were obtained from a woman aged 60 to 75 with Graves' ophthalmopathy.

This clonotype occurred many times. The chain uses TRBV7-2 and TRBJ1-6; unclear D gene. The V gene lost 6 bases and the J gene lost 7 bases, with 10 bases spanning the gap. CDR3 length: 13 amino acids. CDR1 and CDR2 (germline): SGHTA, FQGNSA. The CDR3 nucleotides are TGTGCCAGCAGACCTCATTTAAATTCACCCCTCCACTTT. This gives the protein CASRPHLNSPLHF.

The V call is TRBV2, the J call TRBJ2-3; tentatively, D is TRBD2 (6 bases). The CDR3 length is 16 residues. The V end lost 6 bases, the J end lost 0 bases, and 16 bases lay between the germline ends. CDR1 is SNHLY, CDR2 FYNNEI, per germline. The DNA for the CDR3 is TGTGCCAGCAGGGTTGGACTACGGGTTAGCACAGATACGCAGTATTTT. This encodes CASRVGLRVSTDTQYF.

There are a few counts of this clonotype. The genes are TRBV9 and TRBJ2-3, with 9 bases fitting TRBD2. Germline V gene data show CDR1 as SGDLS and CDR2 as YYNGEE. V shed 4 bases, J shed 2 bases, and the junction held 8 bases outside the gene matches. This CDR3 comprises 16 residues. The DNA for the CDR3 is TGTGCCAGCAGCAAGAGAGCGGGGGGTCACACAGATACGCAGTATTTT. It yields the protein CASSKRAGGHTDTQYF.

This clonotype was seen only a few times. This rearrangement joins TRBV7-9 to TRBJ2-3; 7 positions match TRBD2. Germline CDR1 is SEHNR and CDR2 is FQNEAQ (reference sequence). The CDR3 length is 13 residues. V was pared by 0 bases and J by 8 bases, with 2 bases of the junction left unmatched. CDR3 residues: CASSLAGGSTQYF. Written as DNA, the CDR3 is TGTGCCAGCAGCTTAGCCGGGGGGTCTACGCAGTATTTT.

At least ten counts were recorded for this clonotype. The chain employs TRBV5-1 and TRBJ1-4, with no clear D. The germline V gene has CDR1 SGHRS and CDR2 YFSETQ. V was shortened by 0 bases and J by 4 bases, with 10 bases between the two germline ends. The CDR3 runs to 15 residues. CDR3 protein: CASSLGRQDNEKLFF. The CDR3 DNA reads TGCGCCAGCAGCTTGGGTCGGCAGGATAATGAAAAACTGTTTTTT.

The chain recombines TRBV4-2 with TRBJ2-1, with 9 bases fitting TRBD1. Per the germline V gene, CDR1 is LGHNA and CDR2 is YNFKEQ. With V trimmed by 1 base and J by 9 bases, 4 bases remained unmatched. The CDR3 spans 14 residues. The CDR3 DNA is TGTGCCAGCAGCCAAGGGACAGGGGAAGGTGAGCAGTTCTTC. Its translation is CASSQGTGEGEQFF.

This clonotype came up many times. This rearrangement joins TRBV5-5 to TRBJ2-3; 7 positions match TRBD2. The CDR3 sequence is 13 residues long. The ends lost 1 base at V and 5 bases at J; junction bases unmatched: 1. Germline lookup yields CDR1 SGHKS and CDR2 YYEKEE (reference sequence). Written as DNA, the CDR3 is TGTGCCAGCAGCTTGCGGGGGGAAGATACGCAGTATTTT. Protein product: CASSLRGEDTQYF.

In its sample, this clonotype was seen many times. The chain recombines TRBV28 with TRBJ2-3; no clear D. This CDR3 is built from 12 residues. In germline, CDR1 is MDHEN, CDR2 SYDVKM. Trimming cost V 6 bases and J 6 bases, with 10 bases left between them. As DNA, the CDR3 is TGTGCCAGCAGATGGGCCAGGGATACGCAGTATTTT. Translation gives CASRWARDTQYF.

This clonotype was counted many times. The chain employs TRBV3-1 and TRBJ2-1, with D perhaps TRBD1 (7 bases). Trimming cost V 4 bases and J 0 bases, with 25 bases left between them. Per germline, CDR1 LGHDT and CDR2 YNNKEL (reference sequence). The CDR3 extends over 20 amino acids. The CDR3 here is CASSPGAGQRALSSYNEQFF. CDR3 in DNA: TGTGCCAGCAGCCCGGGTGCGGGACAGAGAGCTTTGAGCTCCTACAATGAGCAGTTCTTC.

The CDR3 here is CASSLRGLDEKLFF. Here the CDR3 DNA reads TGTGCCAGCAGCCTCAGGGGCTTAGATGAAAAACTGTTTTTT. V usage is TRBV3-1 and J usage is TRBJ1-4, with D maybe TRBD1 (6 bases). Germline assignment: CDR1 LGHDT and CDR2 YNNKEL (reference sequence). Trimming cost V 4 bases and J 6 bases, with 12 bases left between them. This CDR3 comprises 14 residues.

This clonotype occurred many times. This sequence joins TRBV5-8 and TRBJ2-7; D ambiguous. Germline V gene lookup returns CDR1 SGHTS and CDR2 YDEGEE. This CDR3 has 16 amino acids. Trimming left V 4 bases short and J 5 bases short, with 22 bases between. CDR3 sequence (DNA): TGTGCCAGCAGCCGGAAAAGGGATACCTCCCCGGACGAGCAGTACTTC. Translating it yields CASSRKRDTSPDEQYF.

This clonotype turned up a few times. The chain links TRBV20-1 to TRBJ2-2, with D possibly being TRBD1 (8 bases). With 0 bases removed from V and 6 bases from J, the gap between germline ends came to 20 bases. Germline lookup yields CDR1 DFQATT and CDR2 SNEGSKA (reference sequence). This CDR3 contains 17 residues. CDR3 in DNA: TGCAGTGCTAGAGATCAGGGTGGAACAGGGGGGGCCGGGGAGCTGTTTTTT. Protein: CSARDQGGTGGAGELFF.

This clonotype was counted at least ten times. The chain recombines TRBV11-1 with TRBJ2-1; no reliable D call. Trimming removed 5 bases at V and 11 bases at J, with 16 bases between. Germline V gene sequence: CDR1 SGHAT, CDR2 FQDESV (reference sequence). This CDR3 has 13 residues. Written as DNA, the CDR3 is TGTGCCAGCAGCGGGCCAGGCGTCCAAAAGCAGTTCTTC. It encodes CASSGPGVQKQFF.

In its sample, this clonotype was seen many times. The CDR3 region is CASSRDGGSYNEQFF. As DNA, the CDR3 is TGTGCCAGCAGCCGAGACGGAGGCTCCTACAATGAGCAGTTCTTC. The V and J genes are TRBV5-5 and TRBJ2-1; D possibly corresponds to TRBD2 (5 bases). V shed 4 bases and J shed 0 bases, with 11 bases lying between them. Per germline, CDR1 SGHKS and CDR2 YYEKEE (reference sequence). The CDR3 loop spans 15 amino acids.

This clonotype came up many times. The rearrangement joins TRBV20-1 to TRBJ1-3, with D tentatively TRBD1 (6 bases). Germline V gene sequence: CDR1 DFQATT, CDR2 SNEGSKA (reference sequence). V lost 6 bases and J lost 9, with 15 bases in between. The CDR3 is 12 residues long. The CDR3 DNA sequence: TGCAGTGCCATAAGGACAGAGGGCACCATATATTTT. It specifies CSAIRTEGTIYF.

The V call is TRBV27, the J call TRBJ2-7, with D possibly TRBD1 on 6 matching bases. Trimming cost V 3 bases and J 1 base, with 16 bases left between them. Germline V gene sequence: CDR1 MNHEY, CDR2 SMNVEV (reference sequence). The length of the CDR3 is 16 residues. The CDR3 nucleotides are TGTGCCAGCAGTTTTACCCATGGGGGCCAATCCTACGAGCAGTACTTC. It specifies CASSFTHGGQSYEQYF.

The chain recombines TRBV28 with TRBJ2-5; D perhaps matches TRBD1 (7 bases). This CDR3 is 14 amino acids long. Germline-derived CDR1 and CDR2 are MDHEN and SYDVKM. The V and J ends lost 4 bases and 2 bases respectively, with 11 bases between them. The CDR3 DNA reads TGTGCCAGCAGTTGGAGGGGGCGGCAAGAGACCCAGTACTTC. Translation: CASSWRGRQETQYF.

The V call is TRBV5-1, the J call TRBJ2-5; D is possibly TRBD1 (5 bases). Germline V CDR1 and CDR2: SGHRS, YFSETQ. V was shortened by 7 bases and J by 1 base, with 14 bases between the two germline ends. The CDR3 covers 14 residues. The CDR3, as DNA: TGCGCCAGCGCATTGCAGGGTCGCCAAGAGACCCAGTACTTC. It encodes CASALQGRQETQYF.

In its sample, this clonotype was seen many times. This chain uses TRBV20-1 with TRBJ2-3; 9 nucleotides agree with TRBD1. Germline CDR1 reads DFQATT; CDR2 reads SNEGSKA (reference sequence). The J segment lost 1 base and the V segment lost 3 bases, leaving 2 bases of the junction unmatched. This CDR3 is built from 14 residues. Here the CDR3 DNA reads TGCAGTGCTAGGACAGGGGGGGGCACAGATACGCAGTATTTT. Translated, it gives CSARTGGGTDTQYF.

With respect to this clonotype: The junction shows a germline mismatch at one end, possibly a read error. The chain employs TRBV2 and TRBJ2-3; possible D gene TRBD2, 5 bases. Germline V gene data show CDR1 as SNHLY and CDR2 as FYNNEI. The CDR3 loop spans 14 amino acids. The CDR3, as DNA: TGTGCCGGCAGCATTATCGGGGATACAGATACGCAGTATTTT. Residues: CAGSIIGDTDTQYF.

V is TRBV6-1 and J is TRBJ2-3, with D possibly TRBD2 on 5 matching bases. Germline CDR1 reads MNHNS; CDR2 reads SASEGT. The CDR3 runs to 15 residues. The V end lost 6 bases, the J end lost 0 bases, and 13 bases lay between the germline ends. The CDR3 DNA reads TGTGCCAGCAGCCGCAGCGGTGCTAGCACAGATACGCAGTATTTT. Amino acids: CASSRSGASTDTQYF.

Ten or more counts support this clonotype. CDR3 in amino acids: CASSLAQTSNQPQHF. The CDR3 DNA follows: TGTGCCAGCAGTTTAGCGCAAACGAGCAATCAGCCCCAGCATTTT. The rearrangement links TRBV12-3 or TRBV12-4 to TRBJ1-5; D unresolved. V lost 0 bases and J lost 1, with 7 bases in between. The CDR3 spans 15 residues.

Turning to this clonotype: Just one base apart from a much larger clone, this may be a read error. This chain joins TRBV10-3 and TRBJ2-1; D uncertain. The V gene's germline CDR1 is ENHRY and CDR2 SYGVKD. The length of the CDR3 is 12 residues. The CDR3 DNA reads TGTGCCATCAGTGAATCAGTCGGAGAGCAGTGCTTC. As protein: CAISESVGEQCF.

In its sample, this clonotype was seen many times. The rearrangement joins TRBV30 to TRBJ1-3; D call uncertain. V lost 8 bases and J lost 0, with 20 bases in between. The germline V gene encodes CDR1 GTSNPN and CDR2 SVGIG (reference sequence). There are 16 residues in the CDR3. CDR3 sequence: CAHRAELFTSGNTIYF. CDR3 DNA: TGTGCCCACCGTGCTGAGCTTTTCACCTCTGGAAACACCATATATTTT.

This clonotype was detected ten times or more. The genes are TRBV7-2 and TRBJ2-5; 8 nucleotides line up with TRBD1. V was clipped by 8 bases and J by 5 bases; unmatched bases: 10. Germline V gene lookup returns CDR1 SGHTA and CDR2 FQGNSA. CDR3 length equals 14 residues. Here the CDR3 reads CASRERTGMETQYF. CDR3 nucleotide sequence: TGTGCCAGCCGAGAAAGGACAGGGATGGAGACCCAGTACTTC.

In its sample, this clonotype was seen many times. This chain links TRBV12-3 or TRBV12-4 with TRBJ1-2; 7 positions agree with TRBD1. Trimming cost V 3 bases and J 1 base; bases outside gene matches: 2. This CDR3 spans 14 amino acids. In nucleotides, the CDR3 is TGTGCCAGCAGTTTCCAGGGGGATAACTATGGCTACACCTTC. The encoded protein is CASSFQGDNYGYTF.

With respect to this clonotype: Germline is not matched at one junction end, which may reflect a read error. J is TRBJ1-5 and V is TRBV7-2, with D unresolved. Germline CDR1 is SGHTA and CDR2 is FQGNSA. The CDR3 has 11 residues. Here the CDR3 DNA reads TGTGCCGGCAGCCAGGACGAGACTCTGCATTTT. Encoded protein: CAGSQDETLHF.